Listed below are T cell receptor beta chains from one sample, sequenced in a study of T-cell reconstitution after alpha-beta-depleted transplantation in children. TCRdb re-analysed the PCR reads in MiXCR, keeping a single row per CDR3 protein. The sample records about 540,000 distinct CDR3 sequences, roughly a quarter being singletons. Source: PBMCs, taken before TCRalphabeta/CD19-depleted stem cell transplant. The receptors here all came from a boy under two years old with Wiskott-Aldrich syndrome, due to receive a stem cell transplant. Both conserved end residues are part of each CDR3. D genes are given only for firm matches. Size is stated for part of the rows, as once, few or many counts, or as a class when the clone is expanded.

v_call	j_call	clone_size	d_call	cdr3_aa	cdr3_nt
TRBV28	TRBJ2-7	-	-	CASSLSNTYEQYF	TGTGCCAGCAGTTTGAGTAACACCTACGAGCAGTACTTC
TRBV18	TRBJ2-5	-	-	CASSPMRETQYF	TGTGCCAGCTCACCGATGCGGGAGACCCAGTACTTC
TRBV6-2/TRBV6-3	TRBJ2-2	-	-	CASSIGRDTGELFF	TGTGCCAGCAGCATAGGTCGAGATACCGGGGAGCTGTTTTTT
TRBV19	TRBJ2-2	few	-	CASSIGREYNGELFF	TGTGCCAGTAGTATTGGCAGGGAGTATAACGGGGAGCTGTTTTTT
TRBV5-1	TRBJ2-1	-	TRBD2	CASSSTTSGSTHSYNEQFF	TGCGCCAGCAGCTCGACGACTAGCGGGTCAACTCACTCCTACAATGAGCAGTTCTTC
TRBV12-3/TRBV12-4	TRBJ2-5	few	-	CASSLAGGPGYRETQYF	TGTGCCAGCAGTTTAGCGGGGGGTCCAGGGTATCGGGAGACCCAGTACTTC
TRBV5-1	TRBJ2-5	-	-	CASSFLGTLNYQETQYF	TGCGCCAGCAGCTTCTTAGGAACCTTAAACTACCAAGAGACCCAGTACTTC
TRBV27	TRBJ2-1	few	TRBD2	CASSLMTSGASYNEQFF	TGTGCCAGCAGTTTAATGACTAGCGGAGCCTCCTACAATGAGCAGTTCTTC
TRBV27	TRBJ1-5	few	-	CASRPTIGATMLNQPQHF	TGTGCCAGCAGACCCACGATCGGGGCCACGATGCTCAATCAGCCCCAGCATTTT
TRBV5-1	TRBJ1-3	-	TRBD1	CASSSQGAAAGNTIYF	TGCGCCAGCAGCTCACAGGGGGCTGCCGCTGGAAACACCATATATTTT
TRBV12-3/TRBV12-4	TRBJ1-1	-	-	CASSLTRQAFF	TGTGCCAGCAGTTTGACTCGTCAAGCTTTCTTT
TRBV4-1	TRBJ2-5	few	-	CASSLGPAGETQYF	TGCGCCAGCAGCTTGGGACCAGCGGGAGAGACCCAGTACTTC
TRBV18	TRBJ2-5	-	-	CASSPETGYLETQYF	TGTGCCAGCTCACCAGAAACAGGTTATCTAGAGACCCAGTACTTC
TRBV7-2	TRBJ1-2	few	-	CASSLRGRIAYGYTF	TGTGCCAGCAGCTTAAGGGGGAGGATCGCCTATGGCTACACCTTC
TRBV7-9	TRBJ2-2	-	-	CASSLFIGTNTGELFF	TGTGCCAGCAGCTTATTCATAGGAACCAACACCGGGGAGCTGTTTTTT
TRBV24-1	TRBJ2-1	few	-	CATSDLARDDNEQFF	TGTGCCACCAGTGATTTAGCCAGGGATGACAATGAGCAGTTCTTC
TRBV29-1	TRBJ2-6	-	TRBD2	CSIRTSANSGANVLTF	TGCAGCATACGGACTAGCGCCAACTCTGGGGCCAACGTCCTGACTTTC
TRBV5-8	TRBJ2-3	-	-	CASSGGATQYF	TGTGCCAGCAGCGGGGGGGCTACGCAGTATTTT
TRBV29-1	TRBJ2-2	-	TRBD1	CSVDGRGQGTGELFF	TGCAGCGTTGATGGCAGGGGGCAGGGCACCGGGGAGCTGTTTTTT
TRBV5-1	TRBJ2-3	-	TRBD2	CASSSTTSGSRGDTQYF	TGCGCCAGCAGCTCAACGACTAGCGGGAGTCGGGGAGATACGCAGTATTTT
TRBV5-1	TRBJ2-6	few	-	CASSLSRTSGANVLTF	TGCGCCAGCAGCTTGTCACGGACCTCTGGGGCCAACGTCCTGACTTTC
TRBV3-1	TRBJ2-1	-	-	CASSPTMSSYNEQFF	TGTGCCAGCAGCCCTACCATGAGCTCCTACAATGAGCAGTTCTTC
TRBV27	TRBJ2-7	few	-	CASSPLTSYEQYF	TGTGCCAGCAGTCCACTGACAAGCTACGAGCAGTACTTC
TRBV25-1	TRBJ2-3	-	TRBD1	CASRGPTGYTDTQYF	TGTGCCAGCAGAGGACCGACAGGGTACACAGATACGCAGTATTTT
TRBV20-1	TRBJ1-5	once	TRBD1	CSARLGQGSNQPQHF	TGCAGTGCTAGATTAGGACAGGGGAGCAATCAGCCCCAGCATTTT
TRBV5-5	TRBJ1-5	-	-	CASSLRATLSNQPQHF	TGTGCCAGCAGCCTTCGGGCCACACTTAGCAATCAGCCCCAGCATTTT
TRBV19	TRBJ1-1	-	TRBD1	CASSSGTGRYTEAFF	TGTGCCAGTAGTTCAGGGACAGGGCGCTACACTGAAGCTTTCTTT
TRBV20-1	TRBJ1-4	-	-	CSARDGGTNEKLFF	TGCAGTGCTAGAGACGGTGGGACTAATGAAAAACTGTTTTTT
TRBV5-1	TRBJ2-7	-	TRBD1	CASSPWTGVSYEQYF	TGCGCCAGCAGCCCATGGACAGGGGTTTCCTACGAGCAGTACTTC
TRBV5-5	TRBJ2-1	few	TRBD2	CASNRLAGESYNEQFF	TGTGCCAGCAACCGACTAGCGGGAGAGTCCTACAATGAGCAGTTCTTC
TRBV24-1	TRBJ2-2	-	TRBD2	CATSDLGLAGGFSGELFF	TGTGCCACCAGTGACCTCGGACTAGCGGGAGGATTTTCCGGGGAGCTGTTTTTT
TRBV4-1	TRBJ2-3	-	-	CASSPFGTDTQYF	TGCGCCAGCAGCCCTTTCGGCACAGATACGCAGTATTTT
TRBV5-1	TRBJ2-4	many	-	CASSPGLAKNIQYF	TGCGCCAGCAGCCCGGGACTAGCCAAAAACATTCAGTACTTC